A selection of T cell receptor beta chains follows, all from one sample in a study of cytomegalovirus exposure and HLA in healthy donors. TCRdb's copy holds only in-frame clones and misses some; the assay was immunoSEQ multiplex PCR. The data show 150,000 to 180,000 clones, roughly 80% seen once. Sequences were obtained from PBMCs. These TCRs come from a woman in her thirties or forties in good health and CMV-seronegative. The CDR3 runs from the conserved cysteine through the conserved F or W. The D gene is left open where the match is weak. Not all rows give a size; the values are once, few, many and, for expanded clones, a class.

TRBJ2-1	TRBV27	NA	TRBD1	CASSADTRGTYNEQFF	TGTGCCAGCAGTGCCGATACCAGGGGGACCTACAATGAGCAGTTCTTC
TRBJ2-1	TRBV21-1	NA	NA	CASSKCNSHLGDSYNEQFF	TGTGCCAGCAGCAAATGTAACAGCCACTTGGGGGACTCTTACAATGAGCAGTTCTTC
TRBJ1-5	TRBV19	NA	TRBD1	CASRTGGAGNQPQHF	TGTGCCAGTAGAACAGGGGGGGCAGGCAATCAGCCCCAGCATTTT
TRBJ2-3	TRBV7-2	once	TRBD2	CASSDSGRDDTQYF	TGTGCCAGCAGCGATAGCGGGAGAGACGATACGCAGTATTTT
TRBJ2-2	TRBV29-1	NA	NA	CSVEGGRGLNTGELFF	TGCAGCGTTGAAGGGGGCCGGGGGTTGAACACCGGGGAGCTGTTTTTT
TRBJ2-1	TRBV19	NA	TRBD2	CASSPSGGAYNEQFF	TGTGCCAGTAGTCCTAGCGGGGGGGCATACAATGAGCAGTTCTTC
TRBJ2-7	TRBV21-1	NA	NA	CASIVVYEQYF	TGTGCCAGCATAGTAGTCTACGAGCAGTACTTC
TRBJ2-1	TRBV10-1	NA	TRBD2	CASSGSSGRALSYNEQFF	TGCGCCAGCAGTGGCTCTAGCGGGAGGGCCCTCTCCTACAATGAGCAGTTCTTC
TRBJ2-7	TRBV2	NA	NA	CASQEGSGQYF	TGTGCCAGCCAAGAGGGTTCGGGGCAGTACTTC
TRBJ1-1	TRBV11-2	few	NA	CASSNQGFGTEAFF	TGTGCCAGCAGCAACCAGGGTTTTGGCACTGAAGCTTTCTTT
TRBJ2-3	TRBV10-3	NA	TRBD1	CAISEGTGVIGTDTQYF	TGTGCCATCAGTGAGGGGACAGGGGTCATCGGCACAGATACGCAGTATTTT
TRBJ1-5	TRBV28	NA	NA	CASSSTLGGQPQHF	TGTGCCAGCAGTTCGACGCTGGGAGGTCAGCCCCAGCATTTT
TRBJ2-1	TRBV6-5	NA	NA	CASSYAGNNEQFF	TGTGCCAGCAGTTACGCAGGGAACAATGAGCAGTTCTTC
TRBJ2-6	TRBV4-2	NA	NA	CASSQKGVSGANVLTF	TGTGCCAGCAGCCAGAAAGGAGTCTCTGGGGCCAACGTCCTGACTTTC
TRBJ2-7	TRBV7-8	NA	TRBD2	CASSGRETSYEQYF	TGTGCCAGCTCCGGGAGGGAGACCTCCTACGAGCAGTACTTC
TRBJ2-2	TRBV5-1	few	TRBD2	CASSLAGYRGENTGELFF	TGCGCCAGCAGCTTGGCAGGTTATCGGGGGGAGAACACCGGGGAGCTGTTTTTT
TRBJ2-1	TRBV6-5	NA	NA	CASSRVRNEQFF	TGTGCCAGCAGTCGGGTGCGGAATGAGCAGTTCTTC
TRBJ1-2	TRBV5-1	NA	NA	CASSPGGRTDYGYTF	TGCGCCAGCAGCCCCGGCGGTAGGACTGACTATGGCTACACCTTC
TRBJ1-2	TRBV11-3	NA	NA	CASSLGGANYGYTF	TGTGCCAGCAGCTTAGGCGGGGCTAACTATGGCTACACCTTC
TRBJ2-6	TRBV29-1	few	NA	CSVRGTGANVLTF	TGCAGCGTCAGGGGTACTGGGGCCAACGTCCTGACTTTC
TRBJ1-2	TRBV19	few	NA	CASSEAGYGYTF	TGTGCCAGTAGTGAGGCTGGCTATGGCTACACCTTC
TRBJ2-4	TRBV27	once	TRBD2	CASSGLAGGLPRDIQYF	TGTGCCAGCTCGGGACTAGCGGGGGGCCTCCCCAGGGACATTCAGTACTTC
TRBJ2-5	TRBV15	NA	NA	CATSSDRRETQYF	TGTGCCACCAGCAGCGACCGGCGGGAGACCCAGTACTTC
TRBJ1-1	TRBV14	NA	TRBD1	CASSQVEGAIEAFF	TGTGCCAGCAGCCAAGTGGAGGGGGCGATAGAAGCTTTCTTT
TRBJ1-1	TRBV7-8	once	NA	CASSLVGGDATEAFF	TGTGCCAGCAGCTTAGTAGGGGGGGATGCCACTGAAGCTTTCTTT
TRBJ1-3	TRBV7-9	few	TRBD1	CASSLMRQGGNTIYF	TGTGCCAGCAGCTTAATGCGACAGGGTGGAAACACCATATATTTT
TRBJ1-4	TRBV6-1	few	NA	CASNRLGVNEKLFF	TGTGCCAGCAATAGACTAGGGGTTAATGAAAAACTGTTTTTT